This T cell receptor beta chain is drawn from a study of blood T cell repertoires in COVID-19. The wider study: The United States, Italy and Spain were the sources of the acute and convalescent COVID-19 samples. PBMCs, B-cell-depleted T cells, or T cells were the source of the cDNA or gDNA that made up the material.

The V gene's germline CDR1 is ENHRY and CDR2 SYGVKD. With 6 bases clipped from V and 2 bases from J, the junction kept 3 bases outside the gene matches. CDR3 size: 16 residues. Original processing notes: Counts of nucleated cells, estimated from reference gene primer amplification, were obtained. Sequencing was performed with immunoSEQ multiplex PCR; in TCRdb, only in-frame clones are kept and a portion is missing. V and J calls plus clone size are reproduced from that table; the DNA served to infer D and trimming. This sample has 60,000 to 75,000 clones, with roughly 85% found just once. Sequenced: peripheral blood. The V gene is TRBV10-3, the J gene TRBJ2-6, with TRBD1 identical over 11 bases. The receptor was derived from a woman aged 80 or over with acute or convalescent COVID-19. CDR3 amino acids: CAISRTGGAGANVLTF. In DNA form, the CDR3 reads TGTGCCATCAGCCGGACAGGGGGCGCTGGGGCCAACGTCCTGACTTTC.